Sequencing of this TCR beta chain was carried out in a study of OX40 agonist ivuxolimab in advanced cancers. Study as a whole: Partial responses were recorded for three patients, including one with hepatocellular carcinoma and two with cutaneous melanoma.

In regard to this clone: What it binds is unknown.

The sampling schedule covered blood at baseline, cycle 4 day 1, and cycle 7 day 1. Profiling relied on immunoSEQ multiplex PCR, and the TCRdb table lists in-frame clones only, not all of them. This repertoire shows 55,000 to 80,000 clones, 92% found once; its top ten account for approximately 0.62%. Germline V gene data show CDR1 as LNHDA and CDR2 as SQIVND (reference sequence). The germline V and J ends were trimmed by 7 bases and 2 bases, with 9 bases remaining between them. The CDR3 sequence is 13 residues long. Study-level points and caveats: CD8+ T cells showed, on average, more clonal expansion than CD4+ cells.

This receptor was identified in an adult with an advanced solid tumor such as melanoma, head and neck, liver or kidney cancer. The rearrangement joins TRBV19 to TRBJ1-3; tentative D call: TRBD1 (5 bases). Here the sequenced sample was CD4+ or CD8+ T cells sorted from blood, taken in a trial of the OX40 agonist ivuxolimab. CDR3 sequence: CASTGLPGNTIYF. The CDR3, as DNA: TGTGCCAGTACAGGGCTTCCTGGAAACACCATATATTTT.